Following are 27 T cell receptor beta chains from one sample sequenced in a study of T cells in Graves' hyperthyroidism and ophthalmopathy. TCR beta CDR3 sequences were amplified from RNA transcripts. During a first-round RT-PCR of the TCR CDR3, the HTBI primer set was used. TCRdb called the multiplex PCR reads again in MiXCR, with one record for every CDR3 protein. The sample shows 600,000 to 900,000 distinct CDR3 sequences, about 16% of them seen only once. Material: blood. The receptors derive from a man aged 18 to 29 with Graves' hyperthyroidism.

This clonotype was detected only a few times. One end of the junction is discordant with germline, which a read error may explain. The chain carries TRBV6-2 or TRBV6-3 and TRBJ2-5; TRBD2 matches at 8 bases. The germline CDR1 and CDR2 sequences are MNHEY and SVGEGT. CDR3 length: 14 residues. In nucleotides, the CDR3 is TGTGCCAGCAGTTACTCGATTTCCGGGAGGGGTCAGGACTTC. It specifies CASSYSISGRGQDF.

The chain couples TRBV6-2 or TRBV6-3 to TRBJ1-1, with 8 bases fitting TRBD1. This CDR3 has 15 residues. V lost 8 bases to trimming and J lost 3 bases; unmatched junction nucleotides: 11. CDR1 and CDR2 from the germline V gene are MNHEY and SVGEGT. CDR3 loop: CASSYQGAGYTEAFF. CDR3 nucleotides: TGTGCCAGCTCCTATCAGGGGGCAGGGTACACTGAAGCTTTCTTT.

This clonotype was counted at least ten times. The chain combines TRBV11-2 with TRBJ2-7; D ambiguous. The V end was cut by 3 bases, the J end by 4 bases, with 4 bases between. Germline CDR1 reads SGHAT; CDR2 reads FQNNGV. The CDR3 runs to 11 residues. CDR3 protein: CASSFEYEQYF. In DNA, the CDR3 is TGTGCCAGCAGCTTTGAGTACGAGCAGTACTTC.

This chain uses TRBV12-3 or TRBV12-4 with TRBJ2-4, with 11 bases aligning to TRBD2. This CDR3 has 15 amino acids. Losses at the gene ends were 7 bases for V and 5 bases for J; bases not matched to a gene: 7. The CDR3 spells CASTVAGGPQNIQYF. CDR3 bases: TGTGCCAGCACGGTAGCGGGAGGGCCACAAAACATTCAGTACTTC.

The gene calls are TRBV6-1 and TRBJ1-4; possible D gene TRBD1, 5 bases. Looked up from germline, CDR1 is MNHNS and CDR2 is SASEGT. This CDR3 spans 17 amino acids. V shed 1 base and J shed 7 bases, with 19 bases lying between them. The CDR3 nucleotides are TGTGCCAGCAGTGAAGACGGGAGGGGTTGGTTTGGTGAAAAACTGTTTTTT. It specifies CASSEDGRGWFGEKLFF.

The V call is TRBV5-1, the J call TRBJ2-2; the D is unclear. Trimming pared 0 bases from V and 7 bases from J, leaving 10 bases between. The CDR3 covers 14 residues. Germline CDR1 reads SGHRS; CDR2 reads YFSETQ. The CDR3 loop reads CASSLDRSDGELFF. The DNA of the CDR3 is TGCGCCAGCAGCTTGGACAGATCGGACGGGGAGCTGTTTTTT.

This clonotype came up a few times. J is TRBJ2-1 and V is TRBV20-1, with 7 nucleotides matching TRBD2. Looked up from germline, CDR1 is DFQATT and CDR2 is SNEGSKA (reference sequence). The CDR3 sequence is 16 residues long. The V gene end was trimmed by 0 bases and the J gene end by 3 bases; junction bases not matched to a gene: 8. The CDR3 sequence: CSARDRRDYFYNEQFF. The CDR3, as DNA: TGCAGTGCTAGAGATCGTAGGGACTACTTCTACAATGAGCAGTTCTTC.

The chain joins TRBV14 to TRBJ2-7; D is undetermined. CDR3 size: 12 residues. Per the germline V gene, CDR1 is SGHDN and CDR2 is FVKESK. Trimming removed 1 base from V and 9 bases from J, with 10 bases in between. The DNA for the CDR3 is TGTGCCAGCAGCCAAGGACCCGAGAGGCAGTACTTC. It yields the protein CASSQGPERQYF.

This clonotype appeared once. Here the CDR3 reads CASSLRTGTAKNIQYF. Written as DNA, the CDR3 is TGTGCCAGCAGTCTACGGACAGGGACAGCCAAAAACATTCAGTACTTC. J is TRBJ2-4 and V is TRBV6-5; 8 positions agree with TRBD1. The germline gives CDR1 MNHEY, CDR2 SVGAGI. The CDR3 totals 16 residues. J was trimmed by 0 bases and V by 5 bases; bases with no gene match: 6.

This clonotype came up a few times. This chain links TRBV5-1 with TRBJ1-1, with 8 nucleotides matching TRBD1. CDR3 size: 14 residues. The V and J ends lost 4 bases and 5 bases, in that order; junction bases with no gene match: 7. The germline V gene encodes CDR1 SGHRS and CDR2 YFSETQ. The CDR3 protein is CASSARGRRTEAFF. Here the CDR3 DNA reads TGCGCCAGCAGCGCCAGGGGGCGGAGAACTGAAGCTTTCTTT. Together with reference TRBV5-1 and TRBJ1-1, the CDR3 gives the full variable domain: KAGVTQTPRYLIKTRGQQVTLSCSPISGHRSVSWYQQTPGQGLQFLFEYFSETQRNKGNFPGRFSGRQFSNSRSEMNVSTLELGDSALYLCASSARGRRTEAFFGQGTRLTVV.

This clonotype has a count of ten or more. J is TRBJ2-7 and V is TRBV6-1; D might be TRBD2 (5 bases). Trimming removed 6 bases at V and 2 bases at J, with 8 bases between. The germline V gene encodes CDR1 MNHNS and CDR2 SASEGT. The CDR3 is made up of 12 amino acids. The CDR3 region is CASSELAYEQYF. Here the CDR3 DNA reads TGTGCCAGCAGCGAACTAGCCTACGAGCAGTACTTC.

The V and J genes are TRBV3-1 and TRBJ1-4; D possibly corresponds to TRBD1 (6 bases). This CDR3 spans 15 amino acids. Trimming removed 0 bases at V and 8 bases at J, with 13 bases between. Germline V gene sequence: CDR1 LGHDT, CDR2 YNNKEL (reference sequence). The chain's CDR3 is CASSQDPGAREKLFF. CDR3 bases: TGTGCCAGCAGCCAAGATCCGGGGGCGCGCGAAAAACTGTTTTTT.

This clonotype was counted a few times. The rearrangement uses TRBV6-2 or TRBV6-3 and TRBJ2-1; the D gene is possibly TRBD2 (6 bases). Germline CDR1 MNHEY, CDR2 SVGEGT. V lost 6 bases, J lost 9 bases, and 9 bases lay in between. CDR3 length: 11 amino acids. The CDR3 sequence: CASRRGIEQFF. Here the CDR3 DNA reads TGTGCCAGCAGACGGGGGATTGAGCAGTTCTTC.

This clonotype was counted at least ten times. This rearrangement joins TRBV28 to TRBJ2-3; 9 bases map to TRBD2. The CDR3 is 13 amino acids. The germline CDR1 and CDR2 sequences are MDHEN and SYDVKM. J was trimmed by 5 bases and V by 9 bases; bases with no gene match: 6. The CDR3 spells CASLAGVIDTQYF. The CDR3 coding sequence is TGTGCCAGTTTAGCGGGAGTTATAGATACGCAGTATTTT.

The chain joins TRBV7-3 to TRBJ2-7; D perhaps matches TRBD2 (6 bases). The CDR3 length is 15 residues. Germline V gives CDR1 SGHTA, CDR2 FQGTGA. Trimming cost V 5 bases and J 6 bases, with 20 bases left between them. For the CDR3, the DNA is TGTGCCAGCAGCCCCTCACCGGGAGCACCTTCCGAGCAGTACTTC. It is translated as CASSPSPGAPSEQYF.

This clonotype was picked up a small number of times. The V call is TRBV6-1, the J call TRBJ2-7; 11 nucleotides match TRBD2. This CDR3 is 13 amino acids long. CDR1 and CDR2 (germline): MNHNS, SASEGT. CDR3 bases: TGTGCTTCGAGGGCTAGCGGGGGGAACGAGCAGTACTTC. It codes for CASRASGGNEQYF.

This chain joins TRBV29-1 and TRBJ1-2; 9 bases are a match to TRBD1. V was pared by 6 bases and J by 3 bases, with 8 bases of the junction left unmatched. CDR1 SQVTM and CDR2 ANQGSEA come from the germline V gene. The length of the CDR3 is 14 residues. CDR3 sequence: CSVAGQGPDYGYTF. The CDR3 DNA reads TGCAGCGTGGCGGGACAGGGTCCTGACTATGGCTACACCTTC.

In its sample, this clonotype was seen a few times. This chain joins TRBV24-1 and TRBJ2-5, with 11 bases fitting TRBD2. Unmatched junction bases numbered 3, after V lost 3 bases and J lost 1 base. This CDR3 has 16 residues. The V gene's germline CDR1 is KGHDR and CDR2 SFDVKD. CDR3 sequence reads: CATSDPGTSGQETQYF. As DNA, the CDR3 is TGTGCCACCAGTGATCCCGGGACTAGCGGCCAAGAGACCCAGTACTTC.

This clonotype was counted a few times. The chain recombines TRBV20-1 with TRBJ2-7; 7 bases fit TRBD2. Looked up from germline, CDR1 is DFQATT and CDR2 is SNEGSKA (reference sequence). The CDR3 runs to 15 residues. V lost 5 bases, J lost 3 bases, and 13 bases stayed unmatched. In DNA form, the CDR3 reads TGCAGTGCTCGCGGACTAGACCGGACAATCTACGAGCAGTACTTC. This sequence encodes CSARGLDRTIYEQYF.

The gene calls are TRBV20-1 and TRBJ1-6; D gene unclear. V lost 0 bases and J 6 bases, leaving 6 bases between the germline ends. The germline V gene has CDR1 DFQATT and CDR2 SNEGSKA (reference sequence). There are 13 residues in the CDR3. The CDR3 nucleotides are TGCAGTGCTAGAGATTCCGTTAATTCACCCCTCCACTTT. Translating gives CSARDSVNSPLHF.

This clonotype was observed a handful of times. The rearrangement joins TRBV7-2 to TRBJ1-1; D unresolved. CDR3 length: 12 amino acids. CDR1 SGHTA and CDR2 FQGNSA come from the germline V gene. Trimming stripped 4 bases from V and 7 bases from J, with 10 bases between. The CDR3: CASSSRPIEAFF. The CDR3 DNA sequence: TGTGCCAGCAGCTCGCGGCCTATTGAAGCTTTCTTT.

The chain links TRBV18 to TRBJ2-5; 9 nucleotides line up with TRBD1. This CDR3 contains 17 residues. CDR1 KGHSH and CDR2 LQKENI come from the germline V gene. After removal of 1 base from V and 5 bases from J, the junction contained 11 bases not matched to a gene. CDR3 in DNA: TGTGCCAGCTCACCACGTCCCGGGACAGGGATAGGGGAGACCCAGTACTTC. This translates into CASSPRPGTGIGETQYF.

The chain uses TRBV5-1 and TRBJ2-7; the D gene is possibly TRBD2 (5 bases). V was shortened by 7 bases and J by 0 bases, with 17 bases between the two germline ends. This CDR3 is 15 amino acids long. CDR1 is SGHRS, CDR2 YFSETQ, per germline. CDR3 nucleotide sequence: TGCGCCAGCGGATTGAGGGCTAGCCTCTCCTACGAGCAGTACTTC. Translated, it gives CASGLRASLSYEQYF.

This clonotype showed up many times. The chain employs TRBV6-1 and TRBJ1-5, with a weak D call TRBD1 (5 bases). The CDR3 totals 13 residues. From germline, CDR1 is MNHNS and CDR2 SASEGT. Trimming stripped 6 bases from V and 6 bases from J, with 12 bases between. The CDR3 region has the DNA TGTGCCAGCAGGGGGCTCGTAGGTCAGCCCCAGCATTTT. Translating it yields CASRGLVGQPQHF.

This clonotype has a count of ten or more. The CDR3 region is CSVVGRGRTRDEQYF. CDR3 sequence (DNA): TGCAGCGTTGTTGGCCGGGGACGAACTCGGGACGAGCAGTACTTC. The rearrangement uses TRBV29-1 and TRBJ2-7; TRBD1 or TRBD2 may be the D gene (5 bases each). CDR1 is SQVTM, CDR2 ANQGSEA, per germline. V gave up 4 bases and J gave up 5 bases, with 21 bases separating them. The CDR3 totals 15 residues.

This clonotype was counted many times. This chain uses TRBV7-9 with TRBJ2-1, with 11 bases lining up with TRBD2. This CDR3 has 16 residues. V was pared by 3 bases and J by 0 bases, with 1 base of the junction left unmatched. The germline V gene has CDR1 SEHNR and CDR2 FQNEAQ (reference sequence). CDR3 sequence reads: CASSFGLAGSYNEQFF. DNA for the CDR3: TGTGCCAGCAGCTTCGGACTAGCGGGCTCCTACAATGAGCAGTTCTTC.

Only a few counts were recorded for this clonotype. This sequence joins TRBV27 and TRBJ2-1; TRBD2 matches at 15 bases. CDR1 MNHEY and CDR2 SMNVEV come from the germline V gene (reference sequence). V was pared by 8 bases and J by 7 bases, with 6 bases of the junction left unmatched. The CDR3 loop spans 15 amino acids. The CDR3 nucleotides are TGTGCCAGCGCAGACGGGACTAGCGGGAGGAATGAGCAGTTCTTC. Its protein product is CASADGTSGRNEQFF.